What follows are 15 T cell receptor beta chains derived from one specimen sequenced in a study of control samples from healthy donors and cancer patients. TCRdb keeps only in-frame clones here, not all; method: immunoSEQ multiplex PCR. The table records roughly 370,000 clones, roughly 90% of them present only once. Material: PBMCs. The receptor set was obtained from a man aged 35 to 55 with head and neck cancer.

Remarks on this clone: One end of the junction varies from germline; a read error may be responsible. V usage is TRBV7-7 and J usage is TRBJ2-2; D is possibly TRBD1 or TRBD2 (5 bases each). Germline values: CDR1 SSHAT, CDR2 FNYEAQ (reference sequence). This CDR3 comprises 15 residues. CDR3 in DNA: TGTGCTAGCAGCCCCGGGGTGGGGGATACCGGGGAGCTGTTTTTT. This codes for CASSPGVGDTGELFF.

The CDR3 nucleotides are TGCAGCGTTGTCGTCTCTAGCACAGATACGCAGTATTTT. Protein sequence: CSVVVSSTDTQYF. The rearrangement links TRBV29-1 to TRBJ2-3; D remains ambiguous. Germline V gives CDR1 SQVTM, CDR2 ANQGSEA. V lost 4 bases to trimming and J lost 0 bases, with 8 bases between them. This CDR3 has 13 amino acids.

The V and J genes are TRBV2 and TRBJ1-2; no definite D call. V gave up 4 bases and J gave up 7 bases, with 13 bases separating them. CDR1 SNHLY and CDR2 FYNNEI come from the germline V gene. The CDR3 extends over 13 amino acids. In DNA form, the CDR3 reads TGTGCCAGCAGTGTCGGCGCGGGAGGTGGCTACACCTTC. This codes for CASSVGAGGGYTF.

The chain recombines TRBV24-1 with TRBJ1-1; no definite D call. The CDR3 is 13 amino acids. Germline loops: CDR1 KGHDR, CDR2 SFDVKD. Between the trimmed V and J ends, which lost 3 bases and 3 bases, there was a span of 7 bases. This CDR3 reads CATSDRTYTEAFF. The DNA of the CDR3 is TGTGCCACCAGTGATCGAACTTACACTGAAGCTTTCTTT.

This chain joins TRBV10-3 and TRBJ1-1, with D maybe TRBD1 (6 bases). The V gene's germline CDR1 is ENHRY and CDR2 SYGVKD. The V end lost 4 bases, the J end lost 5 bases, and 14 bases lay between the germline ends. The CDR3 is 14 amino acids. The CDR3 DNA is TGTGCCATCAGTGGCTCACAGGGTCGGACTGAAGCTTTCTTT. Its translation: CAISGSQGRTEAFF.

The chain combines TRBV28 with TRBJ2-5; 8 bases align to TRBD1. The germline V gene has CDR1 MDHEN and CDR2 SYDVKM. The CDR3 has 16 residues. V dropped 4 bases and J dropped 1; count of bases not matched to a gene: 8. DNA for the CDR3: TGTGCCAGCAGTTCACTGCGGACAGGGAGCCAAGAGACCCAGTACTTC. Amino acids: CASSSLRTGSQETQYF.

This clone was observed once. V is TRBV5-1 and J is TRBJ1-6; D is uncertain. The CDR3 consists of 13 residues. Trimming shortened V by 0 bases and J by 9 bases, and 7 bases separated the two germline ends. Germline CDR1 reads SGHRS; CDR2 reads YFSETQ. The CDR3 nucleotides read TGCGCCAGCAGCTTGGCTGGGATTTCACCCCTCCACTTT. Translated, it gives CASSLAGISPLHF.

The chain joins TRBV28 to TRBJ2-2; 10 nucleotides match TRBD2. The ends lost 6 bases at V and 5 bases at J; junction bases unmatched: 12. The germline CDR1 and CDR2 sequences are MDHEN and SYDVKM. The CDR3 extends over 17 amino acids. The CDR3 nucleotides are TGTGCCAGCAGGGAAACTAGCGGGACGAGGAGAACCGGGGAGCTGTTTTTT. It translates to CASRETSGTRRTGELFF.

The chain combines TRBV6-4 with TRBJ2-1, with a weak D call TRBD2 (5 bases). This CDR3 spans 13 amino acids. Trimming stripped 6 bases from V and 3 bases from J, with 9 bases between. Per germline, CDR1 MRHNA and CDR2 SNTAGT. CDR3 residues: CASSAEGYNEQFF. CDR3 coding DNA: TGTGCCAGCAGCGCCGAGGGCTACAATGAGCAGTTCTTC.

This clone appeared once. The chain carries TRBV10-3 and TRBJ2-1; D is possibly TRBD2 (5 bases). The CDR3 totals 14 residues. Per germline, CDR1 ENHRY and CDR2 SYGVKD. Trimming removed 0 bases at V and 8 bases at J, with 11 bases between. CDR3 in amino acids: CAISESKREYEQFF. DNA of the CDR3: TGTGCCATCAGTGAGTCTAAGAGGGAGTATGAGCAGTTCTTC.

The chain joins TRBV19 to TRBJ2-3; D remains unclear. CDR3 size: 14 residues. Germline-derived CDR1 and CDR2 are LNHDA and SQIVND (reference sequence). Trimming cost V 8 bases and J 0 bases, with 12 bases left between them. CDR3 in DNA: TGTGCCAGTGCCCGCCTAACCAGCACAGATACGCAGTATTTT. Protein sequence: CASARLTSTDTQYF.

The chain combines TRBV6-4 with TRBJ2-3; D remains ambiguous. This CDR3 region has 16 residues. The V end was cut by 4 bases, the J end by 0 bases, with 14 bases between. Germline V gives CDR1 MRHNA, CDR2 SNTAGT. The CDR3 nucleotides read TGTGCCAGCAGTGCCGTGAGGATGACTAGCACAGATACGCAGTATTTT. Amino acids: CASSAVRMTSTDTQYF.

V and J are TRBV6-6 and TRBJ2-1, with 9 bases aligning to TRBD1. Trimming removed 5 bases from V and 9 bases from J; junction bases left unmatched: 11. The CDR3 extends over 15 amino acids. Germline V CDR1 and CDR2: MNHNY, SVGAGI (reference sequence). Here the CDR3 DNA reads TGTGCCAGCAGTCCTTCCGGGACAGGGTGGGCTGAGCAGTTCTTC. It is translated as CASSPSGTGWAEQFF.

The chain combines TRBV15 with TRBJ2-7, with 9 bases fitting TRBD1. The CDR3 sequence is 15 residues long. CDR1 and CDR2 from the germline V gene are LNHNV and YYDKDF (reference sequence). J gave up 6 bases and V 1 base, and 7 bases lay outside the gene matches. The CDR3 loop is CATSRVATGGGEQYF. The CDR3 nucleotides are TGTGCCACCAGCAGAGTGGCGACAGGGGGAGGCGAGCAGTACTTC. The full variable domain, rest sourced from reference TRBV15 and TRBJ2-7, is DAMVIQNPRYQVTQFGKPVTLSCSQTLNHNVMYWYQQKSSQAPKLLFHYYDKDFNNEADTPDNFQSRRPNTSFCFLDIRSPGLGDTAMYLCATSRVATGGGEQYFGPGTRLTVT.

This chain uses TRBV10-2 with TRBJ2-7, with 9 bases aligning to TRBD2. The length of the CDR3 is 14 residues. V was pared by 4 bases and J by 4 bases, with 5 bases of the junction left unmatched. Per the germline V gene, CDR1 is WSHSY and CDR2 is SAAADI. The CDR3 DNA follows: TGCGCCAGCAGTGGGTCTAGCGGGATGTACGAGCAGTACTTC. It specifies CASSGSSGMYEQYF.